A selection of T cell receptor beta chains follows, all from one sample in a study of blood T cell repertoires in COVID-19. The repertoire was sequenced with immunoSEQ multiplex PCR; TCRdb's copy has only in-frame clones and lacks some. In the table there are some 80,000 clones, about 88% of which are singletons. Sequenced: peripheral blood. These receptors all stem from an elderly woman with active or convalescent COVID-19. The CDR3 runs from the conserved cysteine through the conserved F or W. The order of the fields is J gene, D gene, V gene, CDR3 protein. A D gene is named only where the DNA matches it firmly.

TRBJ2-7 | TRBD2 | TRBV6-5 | CASSSAGGGSYEQYF
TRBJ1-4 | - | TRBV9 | CASSAGDRTLFF
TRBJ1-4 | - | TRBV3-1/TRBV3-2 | CASSQEGTGTNEKLFF
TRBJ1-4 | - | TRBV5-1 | CASSLAGRNNEKLFF
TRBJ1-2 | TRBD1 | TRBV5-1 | CASRRDSGDGYTF
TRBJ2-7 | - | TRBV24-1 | CATSDPGHSRDEQYF
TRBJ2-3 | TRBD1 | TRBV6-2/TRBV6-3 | CASSFGTGADTQYF
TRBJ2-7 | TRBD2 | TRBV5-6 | CASSPRLAGFAYEQYF
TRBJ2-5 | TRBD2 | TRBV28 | CASIPAGGGAKTQYF
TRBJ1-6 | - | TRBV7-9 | CASSLQGPNNSPLHF
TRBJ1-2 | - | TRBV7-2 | CASSPGQHYGYTF
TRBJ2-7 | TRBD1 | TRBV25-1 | CASSEDRGQEQYF
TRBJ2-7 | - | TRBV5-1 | CASSTQRGEQYF
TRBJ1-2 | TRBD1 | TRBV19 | CASVDPTGEAGYGYTF
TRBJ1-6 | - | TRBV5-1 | CASRSRESGNSPLHF
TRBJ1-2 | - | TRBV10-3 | CAIRQGLDGYTF
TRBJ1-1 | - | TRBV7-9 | CASSFPRESTEAFF
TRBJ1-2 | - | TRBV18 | CASSPPGSGTQGNGYTF
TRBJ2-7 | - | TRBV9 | CASSVDGAASSYEQYF
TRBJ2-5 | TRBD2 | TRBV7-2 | CASSLGAGGRSGTQYF
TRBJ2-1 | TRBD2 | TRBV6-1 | CASSDVSGKSSYNEQFF
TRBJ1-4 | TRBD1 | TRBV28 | CASRPTGMQEKLFF
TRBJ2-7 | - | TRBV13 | CASSLTDSYEQYF
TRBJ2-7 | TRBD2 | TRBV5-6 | CASSLRGRSSYEQYF
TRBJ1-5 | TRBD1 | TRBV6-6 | CASSSSWGRGHQPQHF
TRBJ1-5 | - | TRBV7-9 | CASSLAGQGINQPQHF
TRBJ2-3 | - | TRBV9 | CASSDGGGTDTQYF
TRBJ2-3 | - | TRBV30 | CAWRPRGATDTQYF
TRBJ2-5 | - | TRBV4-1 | CASSQLITGGPQETQYF
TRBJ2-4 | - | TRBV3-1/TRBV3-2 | CASSQSVKNIQYF
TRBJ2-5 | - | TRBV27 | CASSYDPSRRTQYF
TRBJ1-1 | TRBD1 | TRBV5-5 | CASSIGQGRTEAFF
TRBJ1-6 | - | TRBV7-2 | CASSWDNSYNSPLHF
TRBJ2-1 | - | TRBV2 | CASSEHAGALAYNEQFF
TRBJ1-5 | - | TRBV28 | CASSTGRQPQHF
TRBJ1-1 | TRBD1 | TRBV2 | CASGVSGTDLSEAFF
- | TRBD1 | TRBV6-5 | CASSQGQGGNQPQYF
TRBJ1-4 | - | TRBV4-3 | CASSQEMEDNEKLFF
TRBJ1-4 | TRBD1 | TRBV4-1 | CASSREGARIEKLFF
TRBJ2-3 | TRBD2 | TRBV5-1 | CASSLRLAGGRGTDTQYF
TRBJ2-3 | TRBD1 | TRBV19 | CASSPRTGADTQYF
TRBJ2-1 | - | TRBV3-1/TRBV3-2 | CASSHGTSSGEQFF
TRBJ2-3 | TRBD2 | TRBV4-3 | CASSQDVGVGGARSTQYF
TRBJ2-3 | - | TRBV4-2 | CASSRITGSGTDTQYF
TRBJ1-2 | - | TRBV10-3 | CAISESGGSYGYTF
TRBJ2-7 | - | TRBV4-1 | CASSQERRGYEQYF
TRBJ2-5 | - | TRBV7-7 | CASSAGTASETQYF
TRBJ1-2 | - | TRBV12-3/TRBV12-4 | CASSLSPNYGYTF
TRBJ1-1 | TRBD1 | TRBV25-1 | CATMRQGANTEAFF
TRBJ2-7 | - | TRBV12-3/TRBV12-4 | CASSLTDAREQYF
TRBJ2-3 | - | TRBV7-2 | CASSKGSRTDTQYF
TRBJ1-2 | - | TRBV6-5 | CASSFGSADGYTF
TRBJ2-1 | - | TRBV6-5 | CASKSLVGLDEQFF
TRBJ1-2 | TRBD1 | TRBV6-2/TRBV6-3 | CASSARDRAAYGYTF
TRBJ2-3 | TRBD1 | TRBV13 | CASSGTGGVDTQYF
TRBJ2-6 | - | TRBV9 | CASSVTAVNSGANVLTF
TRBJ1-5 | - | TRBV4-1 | CASSLGSGAQHF
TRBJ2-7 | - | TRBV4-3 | CASSPRLEGLEQYF
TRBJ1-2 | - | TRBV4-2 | CASSQDPGDYGYTF
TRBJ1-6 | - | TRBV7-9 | CASSQHRGQGNSPLHF